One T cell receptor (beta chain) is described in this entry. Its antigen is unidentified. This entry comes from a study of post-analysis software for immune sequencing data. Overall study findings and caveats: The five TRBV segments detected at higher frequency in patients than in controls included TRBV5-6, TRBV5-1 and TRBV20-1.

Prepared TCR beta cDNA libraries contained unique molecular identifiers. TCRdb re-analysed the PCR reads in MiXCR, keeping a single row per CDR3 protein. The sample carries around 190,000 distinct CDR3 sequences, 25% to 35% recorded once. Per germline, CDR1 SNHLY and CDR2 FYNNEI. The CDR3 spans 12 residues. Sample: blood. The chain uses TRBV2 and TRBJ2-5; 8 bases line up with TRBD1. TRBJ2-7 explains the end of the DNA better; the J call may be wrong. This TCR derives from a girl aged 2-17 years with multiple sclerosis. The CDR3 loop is CASSGTGYEQYF. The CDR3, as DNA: TGTGCCAGCAGCGGGACAGGCTACGAGCAGTACTTC.